The 3 T cell receptor beta chains presented below share a single source sample, sequenced in a study of T cells in Graves' hyperthyroidism and ophthalmopathy. From RNA transcripts, TCR beta CDR3 regions were amplified. First-round RT-PCR targeting the TCR CDR3 was performed with the HTBI primer set. TCRdb redid the calling of the multiplex PCR reads with MiXCR, one entry per CDR3 protein. The data show more than 150,000 distinct CDR3 sequences, approximately 15% seen once. The sequencing input was blood. These receptors were taken from a woman aged 50 to 60 with Graves' hyperthyroidism.

This clonotype occurred many times. V and J are TRBV7-2 and TRBJ2-1, with D possibly being TRBD1 (6 bases). Trimming took 5 bases from V and 7 from J, leaving 21 bases between them. Germline CDR1 SGHTA, CDR2 FQGNSA. The CDR3 length is 16 residues. Here the CDR3 reads CASSPDQGSGLNEQFF. CDR3 in DNA: TGTGCCAGCAGCCCAGACCAGGGGAGCGGCCTAAATGAGCAGTTCTTC.

At least ten counts were recorded for this clonotype. The rearrangement links TRBV18 to TRBJ2-7; D is unresolved. Trimming took off 1 base at V and 3 bases at J, with 10 bases between the two ends. In germline, CDR1 is KGHSH, CDR2 LQKENI. This CDR3 region has 14 residues. CDR3: CASSPRGRIYEQYF. The DNA of the CDR3 is TGTGCCAGCTCACCACGGGGTAGGATCTACGAGCAGTACTTC.

Here the CDR3 reads CSARVEGLSNQPQHF. The CDR3 region has the DNA TGCAGTGCTAGAGTGGAGGGACTTAGCAATCAGCCCCAGCATTTT. This rearrangement joins TRBV20-1 to TRBJ1-5; the D gene is possibly TRBD1 (5 bases). This CDR3 region has 15 residues. The germline gives CDR1 DFQATT, CDR2 SNEGSKA (reference sequence). V lost 1 base, J lost 0 bases, and 10 bases lay in between.